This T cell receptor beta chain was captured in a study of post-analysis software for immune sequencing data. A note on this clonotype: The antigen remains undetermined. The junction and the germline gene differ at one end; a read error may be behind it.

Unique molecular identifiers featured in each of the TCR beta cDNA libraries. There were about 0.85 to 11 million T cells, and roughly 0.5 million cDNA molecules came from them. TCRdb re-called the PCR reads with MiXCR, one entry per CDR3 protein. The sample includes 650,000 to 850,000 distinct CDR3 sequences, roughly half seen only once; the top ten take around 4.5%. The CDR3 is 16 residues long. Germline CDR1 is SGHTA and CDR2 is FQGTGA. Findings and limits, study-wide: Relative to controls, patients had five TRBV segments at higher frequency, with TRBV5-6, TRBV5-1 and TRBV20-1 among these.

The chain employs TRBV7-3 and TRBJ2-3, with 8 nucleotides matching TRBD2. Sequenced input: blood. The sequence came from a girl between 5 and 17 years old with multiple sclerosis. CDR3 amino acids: CTSSLTGGGSTDTQYF. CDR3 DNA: TGTACCAGCAGCTTAACCGGCGGGGGGAGCACAGATACGCAGTATTTT. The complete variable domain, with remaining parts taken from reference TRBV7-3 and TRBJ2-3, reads GAGVSQTPSNKVTEKGKYVELRCDPISGHTALYWYRQSLGQGPEFLIYFQGTGAADDSGLPNDRFFAVRPEGSVSTLKIQRTERGDSAVYLCTSSLTGGGSTDTQYFGPGTRLTVL.